The clone carrying this TCR beta chain showed up just a few times. CDR1 SEHNR and CDR2 FQNEAQ come from the germline V gene (reference sequence). V was clipped by 2 bases and J by 8 bases, with 18 bases between them. The CDR3 runs to 15 residues. These data belong to a study of blood T cell repertoires in COVID-19. Original handling: Counts of nucleated cells, estimated from reference gene primer amplification, were obtained. Clones were read by immunoSEQ multiplex PCR, and TCRdb kept only the in-frame ones, dropping some. From that table come the V and J calls and clone size; the DNA was used to work out D and trimming. The data show roughly 14,000 clones, roughly 73% seen once.

This TCR derives from a boy between 2 and 10 years old with active or convalescent COVID-19. Sequencing used peripheral blood. This chain connects TRBV7-9 to TRBJ1-1, with D uncertain. The CDR3 nucleotides are TGTGCCAGCAGCTTAACGGCTTTGAGGCTATCGGAAGCTTTCTTT. Translating it yields CASSLTALRLSEAFF.